This T cell receptor (beta chain) derives from a study of OX40 agonist ivuxolimab in advanced cancers. At the level of the study: Partial responses were recorded for three patients, including one with hepatocellular carcinoma and two with cutaneous melanoma.

The repertoire was sequenced with immunoSEQ multiplex PCR; TCRdb's copy has only in-frame clones and lacks some. The sample includes under 45,000 clones, about 76% of them seen just once. A single count supports this clone. Trimming left V 0 bases short and J 2 bases short, with 11 bases between. Germline V gene sequence: CDR1 SGDLS, CDR2 YYNGEE. This CDR3 comprises 15 residues. This specimen consisted of CD4+ or CD8+ T cells sorted from blood, obtained in a trial of the OX40 agonist ivuxolimab. This chain uses TRBV9 with TRBJ2-5; D may be TRBD2 (5 bases). The sequence came from an adult with an advanced solid tumor such as melanoma, head and neck, liver or kidney cancer. Here the CDR3 reads CASSVDLGGQETQYF. The CDR3 region has the DNA TGTGCCAGCAGCGTAGATCTAGGAGGTCAAGAGACCCAGTACTTC.